Presented here are 7 T cell receptor beta chains from one specimen sequenced in a study of OX40 agonist ivuxolimab in advanced cancers. Assay: immunoSEQ multiplex PCR; the TCRdb copy retains only in-frame clones and omits some. The table shows roughly 19,000 clones, with about 80% occurring only once. The starting material was CD4+ or CD8+ T cells sorted from blood, obtained in a trial of the OX40 agonist ivuxolimab. These receptors originate from an adult with an advanced solid tumor such as melanoma, head and neck, liver or kidney cancer.

The rearrangement joins TRBV6-1 to TRBJ1-1; 10 bases fit TRBD1. From germline, CDR1 is MNHNS and CDR2 SASEGT. This CDR3 region has 15 residues. Germline trimming cut 7 bases from V and 0 bases from J; bases unmatched to any gene: 5. The CDR3 nucleotides read TGTGCCAGCACGACAGGGGGCTTTTTGAACACTGAAGCTTTCTTT. As protein: CASTTGGFLNTEAFF.

This sequence joins TRBV6-4 and TRBJ1-5, with D perhaps TRBD1 (5 bases). V was pared by 6 bases and J by 4 bases, with 13 bases between. Germline V lookup: CDR1 MRHNA, CDR2 SNTAGT. The CDR3 contains 14 residues. Here the CDR3 DNA reads TGTGCCAGCAGACGGGACCCCGGGAATCAGCCCCAGCATTTT. Encoded protein: CASRRDPGNQPQHF.

The V call is TRBV4-2, the J call TRBJ1-3; no definite D call. Trimming removed 8 bases at V and 4 bases at J, with 9 bases between. CDR3 size: 12 residues. Germline values: CDR1 LGHNA, CDR2 YNFKEQ. This chain's CDR3 is CASGGLGNTIYF. In DNA form, the CDR3 reads TGTGCCAGCGGAGGCCTCGGAAACACCATATATTTT.

The chain employs TRBV6-1 and TRBJ2-1; 7 bases line up with TRBD2. Germline assignment: CDR1 MNHNS and CDR2 SASEGT. The CDR3 has 14 amino acids. V shed 7 bases and J 4 bases; nucleotides not matched to a gene: 7. The CDR3 DNA follows: TGTGCCAGCACCGGACTAGTCTCATACAATGAGCAGTTCTTC. Translating gives CASTGLVSYNEQFF.

The genes are TRBV4-2 and TRBJ1-5; the D gene is possibly TRBD1 (5 bases). Trimming pared 0 bases from V and 4 bases from J, leaving 13 bases between. The CDR3 has 16 amino acids. Germline loops: CDR1 LGHNA, CDR2 YNFKEQ. The CDR3 DNA follows: TGTGCCAGCAGCCAAGATGGGGGGGAAACGAATCAGCCCCAGCATTTT. Protein sequence: CASSQDGGETNQPQHF.

This clone is a singleton in its sample. The J gene is TRBJ1-1, the V gene TRBV7-2; tentatively, D is TRBD1 (5 bases). Per germline, CDR1 SGHTA and CDR2 FQGNSA. Deletions cut 5 bases from V and 7 bases from J, with 11 bases between. There are 12 residues in the CDR3. The CDR3 DNA reads as TGTGCCAGCAGCCGAGTGGGGGGTGAAGCTTTCTTT. It specifies CASSRVGGEAFF.

This chain uses TRBV9 with TRBJ2-3; D may be TRBD2 (6 bases). The CDR3 contains 14 residues. Trimming left V 4 bases short and J 2 bases short, with 11 bases between. The germline V gene encodes CDR1 SGDLS and CDR2 YYNGEE. The CDR3 bases are TGTGCCAGCAGCCCTCGGGACTCCACAGATACGCAGTATTTT. Translating it yields CASSPRDSTDTQYF.